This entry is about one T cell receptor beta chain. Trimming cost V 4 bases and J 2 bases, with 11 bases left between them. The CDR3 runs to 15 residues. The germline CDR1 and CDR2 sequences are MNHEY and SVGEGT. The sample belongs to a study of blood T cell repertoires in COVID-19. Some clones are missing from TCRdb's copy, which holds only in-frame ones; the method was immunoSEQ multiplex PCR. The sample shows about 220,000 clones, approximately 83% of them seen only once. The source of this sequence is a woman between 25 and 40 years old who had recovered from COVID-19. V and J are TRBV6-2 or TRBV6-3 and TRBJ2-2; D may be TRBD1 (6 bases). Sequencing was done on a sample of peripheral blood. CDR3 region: CASSLDSLNTGELFF. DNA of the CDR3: TGTGCCAGCAGTTTGGACAGTCTAAACACCGGGGAGCTGTTTTTT.